This TCR beta chain is from a study of shared clonotypes between healthy human individuals. Across the whole study: The people who gave samples were two women and a few men aged 18 to 49. Regarding the study as a whole: Generally, naive subsets (rather than memory subsets) showed larger estimated richness.

Naive CD8 populations comprised CD45RO-negative cells positively selected for CCR7, excluding terminally differentiated effector memory CD45RA+ cells. The protocol was immunoSEQ multiplex PCR, while the TCRdb copy is restricted to in-frame clones and leaves out a portion. In the table there are about 2.1 million clones, 85% to 95% of which are singletons. Germline trimming cut 1 base from V and 7 bases from J; bases unmatched to any gene: 13. There are 17 residues in the CDR3. Germline CDR1 reads SGHTA; CDR2 reads FQGNSA. About this clone itself: The antigen is unknown.

This TCR was recovered from a man aged 18-30 years in good health. Some clones in this sample may be carry-over from other donors' samples. The gene calls are TRBV7-2 and TRBJ2-7; the match to TRBD2 covers 10 bases. What was sequenced was naive CD8+ T cells from PBMCs. CDR3 nucleotides: TGTGCCAGCAGCTTAGTAGGCGGGCTAGCGGGAGCACAGGAGCAGTACTTC. Its protein product is CASSLVGGLAGAQEQYF.